This T cell receptor beta chain comes out of a study of T cell responses to AZD1222 COVID-19 vaccine. Study-level background: Second doses were pooled across both intervals (about 4 or about 12 weeks).

This clone was recorded only once. Antigen: not known. Study observations and caveats: It should be noted that donors were predominantly white British and more often female, and clonal diversity was possibly underestimated. There were repertoire samples only from the period after the peak T cell response.

V lost 5 bases, J lost 8 bases, and 24 bases lay in between. Germline values: CDR1 SQVTM, CDR2 ANQGSEA. This CDR3 contains 15 residues. Data came from immunoSEQ multiplex PCR; TCRdb stores just in-frame clones and leaves some out. The repertoire includes about 140,000 clones, around 90% of them detected once, and about 5.9% sits in the top ten. The chain carries TRBV29-1 and TRBJ1-2; D is ambiguous. The source material was peripheral blood, sampled on day 0 of AZD1222 vaccination. The receptor was derived from an adult in good health. CDR3 amino acids: CSVFVVTPSLAGYTF. The CDR3 region has the DNA TGCAGCGTTTTTGTCGTTACCCCTTCTTTAGCCGGCTACACCTTC.